The 12 T cell receptor beta chains listed next were all sequenced from one sample in a study of Graves' ophthalmopathy and Graves' hyperthyroidism. Amplification of the TCR beta CDR3 regions used RNA transcripts (as template). In the first round, RT-PCR was carried out with HTBI primers, and a multiplex PCR formed the second round. TCRdb used MiXCR to reprocess the multiplex PCR reads, holding one entry per CDR3 protein. The sample shows approximately 380,000 distinct CDR3 sequences, about 21% of them seen only once. Sequencing was done on a sample of peripheral blood. Every receptor here comes from a woman between 18 and 29 years old with stable Graves' hyperthyroidism.

This clonotype has more than one count but fewer than ten. V and J are TRBV3-1 and TRBJ2-7; perhaps TRBD2 as D (7 bases). The CDR3 spans 16 residues. Trimming pared 0 bases from V and 0 bases from J, leaving 12 bases between. Per germline, CDR1 LGHDT and CDR2 YNNKEL (reference sequence). The CDR3 loop reads CASSQDRGARSYEQYF. CDR3 bases: TGTGCCAGCAGCCAAGATCGGGGGGCCCGCTCCTACGAGCAGTACTTC.

This clonotype was recorded many times. In nucleotides, the CDR3 is TGTGCCAGCAGTTCCGCCCCCGGATCGGGGACTGAAGCTTTCTTT. Protein sequence: CASSSAPGSGTEAFF. The rearrangement joins TRBV12-3 or TRBV12-4 to TRBJ1-1, with D unclear. CDR3 size: 15 residues. V was clipped by 4 bases and J by 5 bases, with 17 bases between them.

This clonotype was found a few times. V gene TRBV3-1 combines with J gene TRBJ1-6; unclear D gene. V was shortened by 0 bases and J by 7 bases, with 13 bases between the two germline ends. CDR3 length: 16 residues. In germline, CDR1 is LGHDT, CDR2 YNNKEL (reference sequence). In DNA form, the CDR3 reads TGTGCCAGCAGCCAAGATTTCCGGTCGGGAAATTCACCCCTCCACTTT. Its protein is CASSQDFRSGNSPLHF.

There are many counts of this clonotype. V usage is TRBV5-1 and J usage is TRBJ2-4; 10 nucleotides match TRBD2. From germline, CDR1 is SGHRS and CDR2 YFSETQ. V lost 0 bases and J lost 0; bases outside the gene matches: 3. This CDR3 is built from 17 residues. CDR3 nucleotides: TGCGCCAGCAGCTTGGCGGGACTAGCGATAGCCAAAAACATTCAGTACTTC. It translates to CASSLAGLAIAKNIQYF.

The chain employs TRBV28 and TRBJ2-7; 7 bases are a match to TRBD2. Germline loops: CDR1 MDHEN, CDR2 SYDVKM. This CDR3 is 14 amino acids long. The ends lost 6 bases at V and 3 bases at J; junction bases unmatched: 8. CDR3 amino acids: CASRPPGGFYEQYF. The CDR3 nucleotides are TGTGCCAGCAGACCTCCCGGGGGGTTCTACGAGCAGTACTTC.

CDR3 nucleotide sequence: TGCAGCGCGGAGTGGGACACGGTCTCTGAAGCTTTCTTT. Protein sequence: CSAEWDTVSEAFF. The V call is TRBV20-1, the J call TRBJ1-1, with a tentative D call TRBD1 (6 bases). Per the germline V gene, CDR1 is DFQATT and CDR2 is SNEGSKA (reference sequence). The CDR3 length is 13 residues.

This clonotype was detected many times. This chain joins TRBV20-1 and TRBJ1-5; 8 bases are a match to TRBD1. This CDR3 is 17 amino acids long. The germline V gene has CDR1 DFQATT and CDR2 SNEGSKA (reference sequence). The V segment lost 3 bases and the J segment 0 bases; nucleotides outside the gene matches: 10. The CDR3 region is CSARGRGREDSNQPQHF. The CDR3 DNA follows: TGCAGTGCTAGGGGCAGGGGGCGGGAGGATAGCAATCAGCCCCAGCATTTT.

At least ten counts were recorded for this clonotype. This sequence joins TRBV29-1 and TRBJ1-1, with 7 bases that match TRBD1. Per the germline V gene, CDR1 is SQVTM and CDR2 is ANQGSEA. With V trimmed by 3 bases and J by 4 bases, 8 bases remained unmatched. The CDR3 runs 14 residues. The CDR3 here is CSVEATGDGTEAFF. CDR3 nucleotide sequence: TGCAGCGTTGAGGCTACAGGGGATGGCACTGAAGCTTTCTTT.

This clonotype was picked up many times. The rearrangement links TRBV7-8 to TRBJ2-7, with 8 bases aligning to TRBD1. This CDR3 spans 13 amino acids. CDR1 and CDR2 (germline): SGHVS, FQNEAQ. J was trimmed by 4 bases and V by 8 bases; bases with no gene match: 7. The CDR3 reads CASGRTGLYEQYF. CDR3 nucleotides: TGTGCCAGCGGAAGGACAGGGCTGTACGAGCAGTACTTC. Looking up the rest from reference TRBV7-8 and TRBJ2-7 gives the full variable domain: GAGVSQSPRYKVAKRGQDVALRCDPISGHVSLFWYQQALGQGPEFLTYFQNEAQLDKSGLPSDRFFAERPEGSVSTLKIQRTQQEDSAVYLCASGRTGLYEQYFGPGTRLTVT.

The genes are TRBV2 and TRBJ2-5; 8 bases match TRBD2. This CDR3 is built from 13 residues. Germline V gives CDR1 SNHLY, CDR2 FYNNEI. V trimming: 6 bases; J trimming: 5 bases; junction bases outside the gene matches: 5. The CDR3 protein is CASSGGAWETQYF. In nucleotides, the CDR3 is TGTGCCAGCAGCGGGGGGGCTTGGGAGACCCAGTACTTC.

This clonotype was recorded at least ten times. The chain combines TRBV12-3 or TRBV12-4 with TRBJ2-5, with a weak D call TRBD2 (6 bases). Trimming removed 4 bases from V and 4 bases from J, with 13 bases in between. The length of the CDR3 is 14 residues. The CDR3 sequence is CASSSEGHRETQYF. In nucleotides, the CDR3 is TGTGCCAGCAGTTCGGAGGGCCATAGAGAGACCCAGTACTTC.

The chain couples TRBV6-1 to TRBJ1-2, with 9 bases aligning to TRBD1. The germline V gene encodes CDR1 MNHNS and CDR2 SASEGT. This CDR3 comprises 15 residues. V lost 5 bases to trimming and J lost 5 bases; unmatched junction nucleotides: 9. Here the CDR3 reads CASSPPGQGAYGYTF. The CDR3 nucleotides are TGTGCCAGCAGTCCCCCGGGACAGGGTGCTTATGGCTACACCTTC.